Listed here is a single TCR beta chain. The record originates from a study of blood T cell repertoires in COVID-19. Across the study: Donors in the United States, Italy and Spain gave samples during acute or convalescent COVID-19. PBMCs, B-cell-depleted T cells, or T cells were the source of the cDNA or gDNA that made up the material.

Per the authors' pipeline: Estimates of nucleated cell counts were drawn from the amplification of reference gene primers. Sequencing used immunoSEQ multiplex PCR; TCRdb keeps in-frame clones, though not all of them. V, J and clone size are taken as reported in that table, and D and trimming were inferred from the DNA itself. The sample records 90,000 to 140,000 clones, approximately 80% being singletons. With 5 bases removed from V and 1 base from J, the gap between germline ends came to 13 bases. The CDR3 runs 14 residues. The germline V gene encodes CDR1 SGHRS and CDR2 YFSETQ. V is TRBV5-1 and J is TRBJ2-7; D is possibly TRBD2 (6 bases). The sequenced material came from peripheral blood. This clonotype was sampled from an elderly man with acute or convalescent COVID-19. CDR3 nucleotides: TGCGCCAGCAGTCGACTAGACCCTTCCTACGAGCAGTACTTC. This encodes CASSRLDPSYEQYF.